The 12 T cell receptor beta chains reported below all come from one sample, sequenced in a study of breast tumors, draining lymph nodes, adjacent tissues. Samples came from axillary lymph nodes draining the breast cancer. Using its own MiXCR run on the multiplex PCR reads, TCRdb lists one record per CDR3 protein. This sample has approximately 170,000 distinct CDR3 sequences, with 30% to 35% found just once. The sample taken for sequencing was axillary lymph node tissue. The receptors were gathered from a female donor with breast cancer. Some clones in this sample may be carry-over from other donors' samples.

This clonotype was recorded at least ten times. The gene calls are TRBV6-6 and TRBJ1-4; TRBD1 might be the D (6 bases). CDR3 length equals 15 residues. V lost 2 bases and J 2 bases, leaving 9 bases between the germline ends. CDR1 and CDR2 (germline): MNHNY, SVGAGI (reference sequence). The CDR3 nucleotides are TGTGCCAGCAGTTACAACAGGGTTACTAATGAAAAACTGTTTTTT. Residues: CASSYNRVTNEKLFF.

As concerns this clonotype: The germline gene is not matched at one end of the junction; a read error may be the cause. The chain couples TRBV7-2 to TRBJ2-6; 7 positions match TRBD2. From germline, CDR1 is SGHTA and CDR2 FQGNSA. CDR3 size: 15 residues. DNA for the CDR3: TGTGCCAGCAGCTGCGGGGGTGAAAGGGCCAACGTCCGGACTTTC. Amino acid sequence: CASSCGGERANVRTF.

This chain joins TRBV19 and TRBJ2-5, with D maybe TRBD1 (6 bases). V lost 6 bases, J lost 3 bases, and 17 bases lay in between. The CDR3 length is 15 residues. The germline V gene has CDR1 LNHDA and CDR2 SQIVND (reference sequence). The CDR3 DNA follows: TGTGCCAGTAGCAAGAACAGGGACGGAAAAGAGACCCAGTACTTC. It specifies CASSKNRDGKETQYF.

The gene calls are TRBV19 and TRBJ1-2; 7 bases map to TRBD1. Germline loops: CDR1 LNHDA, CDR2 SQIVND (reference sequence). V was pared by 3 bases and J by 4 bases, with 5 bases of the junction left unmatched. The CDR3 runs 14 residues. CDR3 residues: CASSIKGAIYGYTF. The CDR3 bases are TGTGCCAGTAGTATCAAGGGGGCCATCTATGGCTACACCTTC. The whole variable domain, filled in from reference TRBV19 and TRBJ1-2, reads DGGITQSPKYLFRKEGQNVTLSCEQNLNHDAMYWYRQDPGQGLRLIYYSQIVNDFQKGDIAEGYSVSREKKESFPLTVTSAQKNPTAFYLCASSIKGAIYGYTFGSGTRLTVV.

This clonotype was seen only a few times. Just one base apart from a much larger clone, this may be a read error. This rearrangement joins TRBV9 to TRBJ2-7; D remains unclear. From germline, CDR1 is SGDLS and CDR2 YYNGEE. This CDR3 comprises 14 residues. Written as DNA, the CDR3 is TGTGCCAGCAGCCACCTAGACTCCTCCTACGAGCAGTCCTTC. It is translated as CASSHLDSSYEQSF. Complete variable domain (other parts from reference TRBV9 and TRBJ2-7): DSGVTQTPKHLITATGQRVTLRCSPRSGDLSVYWYQQSLDQGLQFLIQYYNGEERAKGNILERFSAQQFPDLHSELNLSSLELGDSALYFCASSHLDSSYEQSFGPGTRLTVT.

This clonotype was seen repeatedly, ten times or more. The CDR3 sequence is CASSPRTGDDYGYTF. CDR3 nucleotides: TGTGCCAGCAGCCCCAGGACAGGGGACGACTATGGCTACACCTTC. J is TRBJ1-2 and V is TRBV4-2; 9 bases are shared with TRBD1. CDR1 is LGHNA and CDR2 is YNFKEQ in the germline V gene. This CDR3 spans 15 amino acids. The trim removed 4 bases at V and 3 bases at J, leaving 6 bases unmatched.

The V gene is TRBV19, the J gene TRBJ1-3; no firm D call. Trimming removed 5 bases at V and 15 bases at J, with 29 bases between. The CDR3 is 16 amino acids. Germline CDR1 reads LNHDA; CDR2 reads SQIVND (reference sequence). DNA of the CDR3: TGTGCCAGTAGTCTAGCCCGACGTTCCTCTGGAACCCCCAAATATTTT. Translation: CASSLARRSSGTPKYF.

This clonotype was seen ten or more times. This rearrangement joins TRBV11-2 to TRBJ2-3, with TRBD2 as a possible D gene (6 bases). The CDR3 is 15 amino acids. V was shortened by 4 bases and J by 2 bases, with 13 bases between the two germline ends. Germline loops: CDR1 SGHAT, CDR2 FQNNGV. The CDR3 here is CASSSGTSYTDTQYF. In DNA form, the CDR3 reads TGTGCCAGCAGCTCCGGGACTTCGTACACAGATACGCAGTATTTT.

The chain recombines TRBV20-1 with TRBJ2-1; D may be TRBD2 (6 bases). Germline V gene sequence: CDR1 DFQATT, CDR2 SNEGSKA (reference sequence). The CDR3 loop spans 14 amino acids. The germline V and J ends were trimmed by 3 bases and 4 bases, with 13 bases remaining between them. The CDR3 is CSARVGGRYNEQFF. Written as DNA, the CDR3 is TGCAGTGCTAGGGTTGGGGGGAGGTACAATGAGCAGTTCTTC.

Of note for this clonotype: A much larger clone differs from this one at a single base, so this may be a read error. The CDR3 DNA reads TGTGCCAGCAGTTTCAACCCTAGTTACAATGAGCAGTTCTTC. This sequence encodes CASSFNPSYNEQFF. V usage is TRBV6-6 and J usage is TRBJ2-1, with no clear D. Germline assignment: CDR1 MNHNY and CDR2 SVGAGI (reference sequence). Trimming took off 4 bases at V and 4 bases at J, with 11 bases between the two ends. CDR3 length: 14 amino acids.

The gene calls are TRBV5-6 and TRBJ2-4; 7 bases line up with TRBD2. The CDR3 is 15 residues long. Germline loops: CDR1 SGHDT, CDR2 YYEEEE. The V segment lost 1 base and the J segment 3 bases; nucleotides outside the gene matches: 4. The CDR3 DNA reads TGTGCCAGCAGCTTGCGGGAGGAAAGCAAAAACATTCAGTACTTC. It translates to CASSLREESKNIQYF.

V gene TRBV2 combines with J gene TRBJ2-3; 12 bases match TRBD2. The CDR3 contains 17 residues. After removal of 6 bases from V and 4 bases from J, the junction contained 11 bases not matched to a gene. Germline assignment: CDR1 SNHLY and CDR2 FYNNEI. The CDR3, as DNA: TGTGCCAGCAGGGGTAAACTAGCGGGAGGTCGGGCAGATACGCAGTATTTT. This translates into CASRGKLAGGRADTQYF.